The sequence of this TCR beta chain was determined in a study of T cells in narcolepsy. Overall study context: Donors had narcolepsy type 1 or type 2, or were healthy controls.

With regard to this clone: What it binds is unknown.

Trimming stripped 1 base from V and 4 bases from J, with 6 bases between. The CDR3 has 12 amino acids. Germline CDR1 reads SGHRS; CDR2 reads YFSETQ. Overall study results and limits: Autoreactive clonotypes reportedly recurred in blood of same and different patients, not controls. Some memory CD4+ repertoires had no autoreactive clone sequences. HCRT-specific and TRIB2-specific autoreactive clonotypes appeared among same-patient CSF and blood CD4+ clonotypes.

The assay was immunoSEQ multiplex PCR, and TCRdb's table has in-frame clones only and misses some. This sample has 36,000 or so clones, with roughly 90% found just once. The sample was CD45RA- memory CD4+ T cells from PBMCs. This clonotype was obtained from a human donor with narcolepsy. The V gene is TRBV5-1, the J gene TRBJ2-7; D uncertain. CDR3 residues: CASSLPSYEQYF. In DNA form, the CDR3 reads TGCGCCAGCAGCTTGCCCAGTTACGAGCAGTACTTC.